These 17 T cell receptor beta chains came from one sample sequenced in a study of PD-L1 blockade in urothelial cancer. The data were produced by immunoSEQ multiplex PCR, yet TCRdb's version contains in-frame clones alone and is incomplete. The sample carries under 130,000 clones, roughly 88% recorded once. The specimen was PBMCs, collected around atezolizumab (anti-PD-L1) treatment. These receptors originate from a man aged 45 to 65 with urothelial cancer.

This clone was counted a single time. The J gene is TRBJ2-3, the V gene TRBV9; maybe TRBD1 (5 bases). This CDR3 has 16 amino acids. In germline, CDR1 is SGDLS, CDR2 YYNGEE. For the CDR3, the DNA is TGTGCAAAGGGGATGGTAGGAATGGGTTTCCCAGATACGCAGTATTTT. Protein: CAKGMVGMGFPDTQYF.

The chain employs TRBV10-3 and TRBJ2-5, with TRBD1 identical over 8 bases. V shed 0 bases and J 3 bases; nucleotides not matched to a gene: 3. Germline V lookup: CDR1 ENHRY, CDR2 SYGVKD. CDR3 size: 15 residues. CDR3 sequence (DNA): TGTGCCATCAGTGAGTCGCCAGGGGGCAAAGAGACCCAGTACTTC. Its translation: CAISESPGGKETQYF.

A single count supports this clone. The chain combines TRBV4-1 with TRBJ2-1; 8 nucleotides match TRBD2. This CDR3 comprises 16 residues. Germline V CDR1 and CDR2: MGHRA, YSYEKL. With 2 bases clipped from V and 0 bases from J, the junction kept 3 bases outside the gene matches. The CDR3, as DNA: TGCGCCAGCAGCCAACCGGGACTAGGCTCCTACAATGAGCAGTTCTTC. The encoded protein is CASSQPGLGSYNEQFF.

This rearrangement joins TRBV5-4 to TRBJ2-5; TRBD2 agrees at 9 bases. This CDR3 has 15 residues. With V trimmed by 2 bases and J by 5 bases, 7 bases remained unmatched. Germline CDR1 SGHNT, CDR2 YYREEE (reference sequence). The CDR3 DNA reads TGTGCCAGCAGCTTTCATAGCGGGAGCGGGGAGACCCAGTACTTC. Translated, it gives CASSFHSGSGETQYF.

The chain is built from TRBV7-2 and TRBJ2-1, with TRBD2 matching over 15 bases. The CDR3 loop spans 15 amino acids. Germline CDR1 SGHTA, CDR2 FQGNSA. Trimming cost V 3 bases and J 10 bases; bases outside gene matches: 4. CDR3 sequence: CASSFGLAGGKEQFF. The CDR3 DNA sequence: TGTGCCAGCAGCTTCGGACTAGCGGGAGGGAAGGAGCAGTTCTTC.

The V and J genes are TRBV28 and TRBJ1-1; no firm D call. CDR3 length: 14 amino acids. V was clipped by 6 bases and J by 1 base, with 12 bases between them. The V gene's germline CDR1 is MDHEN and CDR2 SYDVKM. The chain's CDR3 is CASSPLGPNTEAFF. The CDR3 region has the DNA TGTGCCAGCAGCCCTCTAGGCCCGAACACTGAAGCTTTCTTT.

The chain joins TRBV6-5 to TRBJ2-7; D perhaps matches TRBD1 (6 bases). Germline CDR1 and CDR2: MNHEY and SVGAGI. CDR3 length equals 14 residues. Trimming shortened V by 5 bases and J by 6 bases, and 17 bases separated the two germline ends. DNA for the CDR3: TGTGCCAGCAGTCTCCGGGACATCCGGAGCGAGCAGTACTTC. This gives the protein CASSLRDIRSEQYF.

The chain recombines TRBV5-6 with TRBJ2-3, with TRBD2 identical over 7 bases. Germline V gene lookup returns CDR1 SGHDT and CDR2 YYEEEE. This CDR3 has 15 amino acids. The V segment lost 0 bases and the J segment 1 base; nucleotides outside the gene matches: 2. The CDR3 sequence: CASSLVLAGTDTQYF. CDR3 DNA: TGTGCCAGCAGCTTGGTTCTAGCGGGCACAGATACGCAGTATTTT.

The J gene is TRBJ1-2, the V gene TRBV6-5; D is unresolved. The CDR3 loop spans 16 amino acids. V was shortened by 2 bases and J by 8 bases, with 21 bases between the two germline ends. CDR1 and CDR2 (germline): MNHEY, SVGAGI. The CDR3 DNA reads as TGTGCCAGCAGTTACGCCCCGGGTGTTACTTTTGGAGGCTACACCTTC. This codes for CASSYAPGVTFGGYTF.

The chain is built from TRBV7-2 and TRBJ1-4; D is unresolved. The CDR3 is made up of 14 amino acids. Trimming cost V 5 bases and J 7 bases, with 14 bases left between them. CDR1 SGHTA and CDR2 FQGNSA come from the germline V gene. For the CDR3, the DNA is TGTGCCAGCAGCCCCCAGAGGGCGGTTGAAAAACTGTTTTTT. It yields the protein CASSPQRAVEKLFF.

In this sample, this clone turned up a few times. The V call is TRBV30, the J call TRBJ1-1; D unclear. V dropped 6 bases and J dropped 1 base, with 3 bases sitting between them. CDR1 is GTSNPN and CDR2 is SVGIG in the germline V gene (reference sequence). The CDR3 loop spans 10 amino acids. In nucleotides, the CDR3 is TGTGCCTGCGGGAACACTGAAGCTTTCTTT. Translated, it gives CACGNTEAFF.

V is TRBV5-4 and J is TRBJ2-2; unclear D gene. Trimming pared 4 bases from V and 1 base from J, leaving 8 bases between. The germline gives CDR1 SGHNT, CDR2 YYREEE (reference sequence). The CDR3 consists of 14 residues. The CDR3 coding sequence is TGTGCCAGCAGCGTAGCCGGGAACACCGGGGAGCTGTTTTTT. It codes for CASSVAGNTGELFF.

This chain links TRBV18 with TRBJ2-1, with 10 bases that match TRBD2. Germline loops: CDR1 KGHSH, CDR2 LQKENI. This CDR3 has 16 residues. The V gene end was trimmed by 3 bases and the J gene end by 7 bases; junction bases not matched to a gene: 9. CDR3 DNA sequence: TGTGCCAGCTCACCTCTTCTAGGACTAGCGGAAAATGAGCAGTTCTTC. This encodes CASSPLLGLAENEQFF.

The CDR3 loop is CASSPPGLADTGELFF. In nucleotides, the CDR3 is TGCGCCAGCAGCCCTCCGGGACTAGCGGACACCGGGGAGCTGTTTTTT. The genes are TRBV5-1 and TRBJ2-2; the match to TRBD2 covers 11 bases. The J segment lost 3 bases and the V segment lost 4 bases, leaving 5 bases of the junction unmatched. Germline V gene sequence: CDR1 SGHRS, CDR2 YFSETQ. This CDR3 region has 16 residues.

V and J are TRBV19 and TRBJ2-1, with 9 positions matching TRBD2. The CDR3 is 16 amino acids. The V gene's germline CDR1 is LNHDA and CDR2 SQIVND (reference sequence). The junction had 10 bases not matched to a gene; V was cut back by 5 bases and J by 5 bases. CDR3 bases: TGTGCCAGTAGTCGGGCGCAGGCGGGAGGGCACAATGAGCAGTTCTTC. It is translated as CASSRAQAGGHNEQFF. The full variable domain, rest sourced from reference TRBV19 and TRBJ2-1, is DGGITQSPKYLFRKEGQNVTLSCEQNLNHDAMYWYRQDPGQGLRLIYYSQIVNDFQKGDIAEGYSVSREKKESFPLTVTSAQKNPTAFYLCASSRAQAGGHNEQFFGPGTRLTVL.

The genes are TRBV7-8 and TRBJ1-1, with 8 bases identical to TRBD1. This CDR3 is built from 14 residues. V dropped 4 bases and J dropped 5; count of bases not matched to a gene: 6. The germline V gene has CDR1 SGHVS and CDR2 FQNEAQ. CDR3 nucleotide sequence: TGTGCCAGCAGCTCGGACAGGGTAGAGACTGAAGCTTTCTTT. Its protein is CASSSDRVETEAFF.

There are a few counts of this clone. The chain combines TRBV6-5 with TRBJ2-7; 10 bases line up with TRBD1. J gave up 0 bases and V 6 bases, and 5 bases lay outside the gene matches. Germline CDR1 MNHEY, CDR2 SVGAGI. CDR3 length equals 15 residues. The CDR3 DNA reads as TGTGCCAGCAGGACAGACAGGGGGCTCTCCTACGAGCAGTACTTC. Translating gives CASRTDRGLSYEQYF.